In its sample, the clone carrying this TCR beta chain was seen once. This CDR3 spans 16 amino acids. Germline V lookup: CDR1 MGHRA, CDR2 YSYEKL. J gave up 7 bases and V 4 bases, and 14 bases lay outside the gene matches. This record belongs to a study of blood T cell repertoires in COVID-19. Study at large: The United States, Italy and Spain provided the acute and convalescent COVID-19 samples. PBMCs, B-cell-depleted T cells, or T cells were the source of the cDNA or gDNA that made up the material.

Original processing methods: Reference gene primer amplification gave nucleated cell count estimates. Method: immunoSEQ multiplex PCR; TCRdb's copy keeps in-frame clones and lacks some. Clone size and the V and J calls come from that table; the DNA yielded D and trimming. Of tens of thousands of clones listed, 75% to 90% were seen once; the top ten hold 10% to 15%. Sequenced sample: peripheral blood. The chain has TRBV4-1 and TRBJ1-2, with 8 bases matching TRBD1. The sequence derives from a human donor in a cohort sampled during active COVID-19. In nucleotides, the CDR3 is TGCGCCAGCAGCCCAGCGGGGCAGGGGGCGCGGGTTGGCTACACCTTC. This translates into CASSPAGQGARVGYTF.